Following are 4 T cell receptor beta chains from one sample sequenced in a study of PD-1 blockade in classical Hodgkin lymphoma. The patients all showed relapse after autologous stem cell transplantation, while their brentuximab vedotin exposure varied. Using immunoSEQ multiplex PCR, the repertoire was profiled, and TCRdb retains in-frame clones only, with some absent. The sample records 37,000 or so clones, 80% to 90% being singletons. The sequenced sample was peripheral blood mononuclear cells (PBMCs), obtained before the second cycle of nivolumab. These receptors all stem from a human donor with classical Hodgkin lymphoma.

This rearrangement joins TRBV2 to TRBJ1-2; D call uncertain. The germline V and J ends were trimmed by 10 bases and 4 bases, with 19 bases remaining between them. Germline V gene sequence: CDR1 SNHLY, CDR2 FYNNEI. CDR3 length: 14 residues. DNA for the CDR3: TGTGCCAATTCCCCCTCTTCGGATAGCTATGGCTACACCTTC. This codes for CANSPSSDSYGYTF.

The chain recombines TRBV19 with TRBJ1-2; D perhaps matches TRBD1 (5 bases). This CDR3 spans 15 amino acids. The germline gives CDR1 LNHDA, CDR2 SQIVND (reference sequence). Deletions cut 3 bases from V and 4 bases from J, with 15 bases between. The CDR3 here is CASSIYFREVYGYTF. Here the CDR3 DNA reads TGTGCCAGTAGTATCTATTTCAGGGAAGTCTATGGCTACACCTTC.

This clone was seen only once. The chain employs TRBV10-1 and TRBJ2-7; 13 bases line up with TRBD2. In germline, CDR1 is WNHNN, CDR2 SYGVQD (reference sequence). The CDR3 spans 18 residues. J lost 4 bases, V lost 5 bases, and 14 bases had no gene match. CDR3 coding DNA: TGCGCCAGCAGTCGACTAGCGGGAGGAGTTGGTGCCGGGTACGAGCAGTACTTC. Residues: CASSRLAGGVGAGYEQYF.

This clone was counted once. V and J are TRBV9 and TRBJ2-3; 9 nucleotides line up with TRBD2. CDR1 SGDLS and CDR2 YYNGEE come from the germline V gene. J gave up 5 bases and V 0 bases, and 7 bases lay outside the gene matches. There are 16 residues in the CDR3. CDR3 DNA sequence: TGTGCCAGCAGCGTAGCCGGCGGGAGGGCTGAAGATACGCAGTATTTT. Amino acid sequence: CASSVAGGRAEDTQYF.